A selection of T cell receptor beta chains follows, all from one sample in a study of cytomegalovirus exposure and HLA in healthy donors. The assay was immunoSEQ multiplex PCR, and TCRdb's table has in-frame clones only and misses some. The sample comprises 150,000 or so clones, over 80% of which are singletons, and over 5% rests with the top ten. The specimen sequenced was PBMCs. The receptors derive from a woman in her 30s in good health and CMV-seropositive. Each CDR3 is given without its conserved first and last residue.

J | V | CDR3
TRBJ1-6 | TRBV2 | ASSDSRYSPLH
TRBJ2-2 | TRBV13 | ASSNRNGGSGGELF
TRBJ2-5 | TRBV9 | ASSVAPKETQY
TRBJ2-7 | TRBV4-2 | ASSQVQGTSYEQY
TRBJ2-1 | TRBV5-6 | ASSLWGAGLAVDNEQF
TRBJ2-5 | TRBV7-9 | ASSSSAQY
TRBJ1-2 | TRBV5-1 | ASSLAGGTGGSRGYT
TRBJ1-2 | TRBV2 | ASSTPGGAGYGYT
TRBJ1-1 | TRBV18 | ASSPHSPPGGTEAF
TRBJ2-7 | TRBV9 | ASSAEGAGPEQY
TRBJ2-7 | TRBV28 | ASRRQGRNEQY
TRBJ2-7 | TRBV5-1 | ASSLVTGLSYEQY
TRBJ2-7 | TRBV11-2 | ASSSGVVLVEQY
TRBJ2-3 | TRBV21-1 | ASSKGWPITFPSTDTQY
TRBJ2-1 | TRBV6-1 | ASSESAGGGHEQF
TRBJ2-1 | TRBV7-9 | ASSLAVHNEQF
TRBJ2-7 | TRBV19 | ASRDGAGAVEQY